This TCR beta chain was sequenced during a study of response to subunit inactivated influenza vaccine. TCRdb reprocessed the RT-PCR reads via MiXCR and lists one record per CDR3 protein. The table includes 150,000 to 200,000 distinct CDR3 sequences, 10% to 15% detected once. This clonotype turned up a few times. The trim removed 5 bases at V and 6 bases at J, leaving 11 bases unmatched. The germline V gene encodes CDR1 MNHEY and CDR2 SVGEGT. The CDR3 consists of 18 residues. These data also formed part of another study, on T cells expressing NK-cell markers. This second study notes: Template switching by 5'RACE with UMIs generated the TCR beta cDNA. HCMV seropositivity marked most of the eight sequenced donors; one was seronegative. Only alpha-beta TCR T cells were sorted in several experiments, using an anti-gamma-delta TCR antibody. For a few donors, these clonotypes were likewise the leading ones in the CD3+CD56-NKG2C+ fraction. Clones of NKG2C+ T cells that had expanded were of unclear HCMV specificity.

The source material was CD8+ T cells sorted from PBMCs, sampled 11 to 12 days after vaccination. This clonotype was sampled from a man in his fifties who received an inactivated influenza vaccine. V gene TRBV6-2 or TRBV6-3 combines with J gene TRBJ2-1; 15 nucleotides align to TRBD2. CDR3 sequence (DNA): TGTGCCAGCAGTCCTGGACTAGCGGGAGGGCCGAACGGCAATGAGCAGTTCTTC. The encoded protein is CASSPGLAGGPNGNEQFF.